These T cell receptor beta chains were read from a single sample in a study of vaccination effects on CD4 cells after COVID-19. These receptors have no known antigen. Data came from immunoSEQ multiplex PCR; TCRdb stores just in-frame clones and leaves some out. The data contain 40,000 to 60,000 clones, approximately 74% of them singletons. Source: CD4+ T cells from PBMCs cultured without peptide, taken before COVID-19 vaccination. These receptors originate from a human donor who had a prior SARS-CoV-2 infection. Each CDR3 is given with its conserved first and last residue. The D gene is left open where the match is weak. For some rows the clone size is stated as once, few or many, or as a class when expanded; others skip it.

d_gene: -
abundance: -
v_gene: TRBV3-1/TRBV3-2
j_gene: TRBJ1-1
CDR3aa: CASSTGVDTEAFF
CDR3nt: TGTGCCAGCAGCACTGGGGTGGACACTGAAGCTTTCTTT

d_gene: -
abundance: -
v_gene: TRBV5-6
j_gene: TRBJ1-1
CDR3aa: CASSPDSLPETEAFF
CDR3nt: TGTGCCAGCAGCCCTGACAGTCTTCCCGAAACTGAAGCTTTCTTT

d_gene: TRBD2
abundance: -
v_gene: TRBV24-1
j_gene: TRBJ2-2
CDR3aa: CATSDFYGTSSAPGELFF
CDR3nt: TGTGCCACCAGTGATTTCTATGGGACTAGTTCAGCCCCAGGGGAGCTGTTTTTT

d_gene: -
abundance: few
v_gene: TRBV4-2
j_gene: TRBJ1-5
CDR3aa: CASSQDPAGDQPQHF
CDR3nt: TGTGCCAGCAGCCAAGATCCAGCAGGGGATCAGCCCCAGCATTTT

d_gene: TRBD2
abundance: -
v_gene: TRBV18
j_gene: TRBJ2-5
CDR3aa: CASSPGTSKQETQYF
CDR3nt: TGTGCCAGCTCACCCGGGACTAGCAAACAAGAGACCCAGTACTTC

d_gene: -
abundance: -
v_gene: TRBV5-4
j_gene: TRBJ1-2
CDR3aa: CALRRAGVYGYTF
CDR3nt: TGTGCCCTCCGTAGAGCAGGGGTCTATGGCTACACCTTC

d_gene: TRBD2
abundance: -
v_gene: TRBV5-1
j_gene: TRBJ2-3
CDR3aa: CASSDPGLADTQYF
CDR3nt: TGCGCCAGCAGCGATCCGGGACTAGCAGATACGCAGTATTTT

d_gene: -
abundance: -
v_gene: TRBV6-2/TRBV6-3
j_gene: TRBJ2-5
CDR3aa: CASSYGWEAARETQYF
CDR3nt: TGTGCCAGCAGTTACGGTTGGGAGGCAGCCCGGGAGACCCAGTACTTC

d_gene: -
abundance: -
v_gene: TRBV21-1
j_gene: TRBJ1-5
CDR3aa: CASSERQYFLGNQPQHF
CDR3nt: TGTGCCAGCAGCGAAAGACAGTATTTTCTGGGGAATCAGCCCCAGCATTTT

d_gene: TRBD2
abundance: -
v_gene: TRBV11-3
j_gene: TRBJ2-1
CDR3aa: CASSLSLAAYNEQFF
CDR3nt: TGTGCCAGCAGCTTAAGTCTAGCGGCCTACAATGAGCAGTTCTTC

d_gene: -
abundance: -
v_gene: TRBV5-1
j_gene: TRBJ1-1
CDR3aa: CASSPLGAFGNTEAFF
CDR3nt: TGCGCCAGCAGCCCCCTAGGTGCGTTCGGGAACACTGAAGCTTTCTTT

d_gene: -
abundance: -
v_gene: TRBV5-1
j_gene: TRBJ2-3
CDR3aa: CASSLGRVDTQYF
CDR3nt: TGCGCCAGCAGCTTGGGGAGGGTGGATACGCAGTATTTT

d_gene: -
abundance: once
v_gene: TRBV27
j_gene: TRBJ2-3
CDR3aa: CASSLSATSTDTQYF
CDR3nt: TGTGCCAGCAGTTTATCGGCAACTAGCACAGATACGCAGTATTTT

d_gene: -
abundance: -
v_gene: TRBV19
j_gene: TRBJ1-1
CDR3aa: CASSLKTAMNTEAFF
CDR3nt: TGTGCCAGTAGTTTAAAGACCGCGATGAACACTGAAGCTTTCTTT

d_gene: -
abundance: once
v_gene: TRBV13
j_gene: TRBJ2-7
CDR3aa: CASSEALTERVEQYF
CDR3nt: TGTGCCAGCAGCGAAGCCCTAACAGAGCGGGTGGAGCAGTACTTC

d_gene: -
abundance: -
v_gene: TRBV4-2
j_gene: TRBJ1-5
CDR3aa: CASSQDQGRSNQPQHF
CDR3nt: TGTGCCAGCAGCCAAGATCAGGGACGAAGCAATCAGCCCCAGCATTTT

d_gene: -
abundance: few
v_gene: TRBV3-1/TRBV3-2
j_gene: TRBJ2-7
CDR3aa: CASSRSGSYEQYF
CDR3nt: TGTGCCAGCAGCCGATCGGGCTCCTACGAGCAGTACTTC

d_gene: -
abundance: few
v_gene: TRBV3-1/TRBV3-2
j_gene: TRBJ2-1
CDR3aa: CASSQPGNSHNEQFF
CDR3nt: TGTGCCAGCAGCCAACCCGGGAATTCCCACAATGAGCAGTTCTTC

d_gene: TRBD2
abundance: -
v_gene: TRBV18
j_gene: TRBJ2-7
CDR3aa: CASSPQLAGASYEQYF
CDR3nt: TGTGCCAGCTCACCTCAACTAGCGGGAGCCTCCTACGAGCAGTACTTC

d_gene: -
abundance: -
v_gene: TRBV9
j_gene: TRBJ2-5
CDR3aa: CASSVGGGETQYF
CDR3nt: TGTGCCAGCAGCGTAGGCGGTGGAGAGACCCAGTACTTC

d_gene: TRBD1
abundance: -
v_gene: TRBV5-4
j_gene: TRBJ1-3
CDR3aa: CASSSGDSRTIYF
CDR3nt: TGTGCCAGCAGCTCCGGGGACAGCCGCACCATATATTTT

d_gene: -
abundance: -
v_gene: TRBV6-2/TRBV6-3
j_gene: TRBJ2-3
CDR3aa: CASSYPRAGTDTQYF
CDR3nt: TGTGCCAGCAGTTACCCCCGGGCGGGCACAGATACGCAGTATTTT

d_gene: -
abundance: -
v_gene: TRBV19
j_gene: TRBJ1-4
CDR3aa: CATGRVFNEKLFF
CDR3nt: TGTGCCACCGGGAGGGTCTTTAATGAAAAACTGTTTTTT

d_gene: -
abundance: -
v_gene: TRBV7-2
j_gene: TRBJ2-5
CDR3aa: CASSEGPTQETQYF
CDR3nt: TGTGCCAGCAGCGAGGGGCCGACGCAAGAGACCCAGTACTTC

d_gene: TRBD1
abundance: -
v_gene: TRBV7-2
j_gene: TRBJ1-1
CDR3aa: CASSQGTGRWGAFF
CDR3nt: TGTGCCAGCAGCCAGGGGACAGGCAGGTGGGGAGCTTTCTTT

d_gene: -
abundance: -
v_gene: TRBV27
j_gene: TRBJ1-2
CDR3aa: CASTRGGGVYGYTF
CDR3nt: TGTGCCAGCACCCGAGGCGGGGGGGTCTATGGCTACACCTTC

d_gene: TRBD1
abundance: once
v_gene: TRBV10-2
j_gene: TRBJ2-3
CDR3aa: CASRGRGGEPDTQYF
CDR3nt: TGCGCCAGCAGGGGTCGAGGGGGCGAACCAGATACGCAGTATTTT

d_gene: -
abundance: -
v_gene: TRBV6-4
j_gene: TRBJ2-1
CDR3aa: CASSDSWGSYNEQFF
CDR3nt: TGTGCCAGCAGTGACTCCTGGGGCTCCTACAATGAGCAGTTCTTC

d_gene: TRBD2
abundance: -
v_gene: TRBV5-6
j_gene: TRBJ2-1
CDR3aa: CASSLARGVGYNEQFF
CDR3nt: TGTGCCAGCAGCTTGGCCCGGGGGGTGGGATACAATGAGCAGTTCTTC

d_gene: TRBD2
abundance: -
v_gene: TRBV18
j_gene: TRBJ2-1
CDR3aa: CASSPRQVRGVTNVTSPYNEQFF
CDR3nt: TGTGCCAGCTCACCACGCCAGGTACGGGGGGTAACCAATGTAACCTCCCCATACAATGAGCAGTTCTTC

d_gene: -
abundance: -
v_gene: TRBV7-9
j_gene: TRBJ1-2
CDR3aa: CASSLVGRGYTF
CDR3nt: TGTGCCAGCAGCTTAGTGGGTCGTGGCTACACCTTC

d_gene: -
abundance: -
v_gene: TRBV5-1
j_gene: TRBJ1-4
CDR3aa: CASSPSGLTNEKLFF
CDR3nt: TGCGCCAGCAGCCCCAGCGGGCTAACTAATGAAAAACTGTTTTTT

d_gene: TRBD1
abundance: -
v_gene: TRBV19
j_gene: TRBJ1-1
CDR3aa: CASSGTAWAGDTEAFF
CDR3nt: TGTGCCAGTAGCGGGACAGCCTGGGCTGGGGACACTGAAGCTTTCTTT

d_gene: TRBD1
abundance: -
v_gene: TRBV11-3
j_gene: TRBJ1-2
CDR3aa: CASSLDGGQAINYF
CDR3nt: TGTGCCAGCAGCTTAGATGGTGGACAGGCCATCAACTACTTC

d_gene: -
abundance: few
v_gene: TRBV7-2
j_gene: TRBJ2-7
CDR3aa: CASSLGPSYEQYF
CDR3nt: TGTGCCAGCAGCTTAGGTCCCAGTTACGAGCAGTACTTC

d_gene: -
abundance: -
v_gene: TRBV23-1
j_gene: TRBJ2-1
CDR3aa: CASSHSQRLSYNEQFF
CDR3nt: TGCGCCAGCAGTCACTCCCAGCGACTCTCCTACAATGAGCAGTTCTTC

d_gene: -
abundance: once
v_gene: TRBV7-3
j_gene: TRBJ1-1
CDR3aa: CASSLYHTNTEAFF
CDR3nt: TGTGCCAGCAGCTTATACCACACGAACACTGAAGCTTTCTTT

d_gene: TRBD1
abundance: -
v_gene: TRBV11-2
j_gene: TRBJ1-1
CDR3aa: CASSSQGGGEAFF
CDR3nt: TGTGCCAGCAGCAGTCAGGGGGGCGGGGAAGCTTTCTTT

d_gene: TRBD2
abundance: -
v_gene: TRBV6-2/TRBV6-3
j_gene: TRBJ2-1
CDR3aa: CASSYPSGGPWTRLSYNEQFF
CDR3nt: TGTGCCAGCAGTTACCCTTCCGGGGGACCGTGGACTAGGCTCTCCTACAATGAGCAGTTCTTC

d_gene: -
abundance: -
v_gene: TRBV11-3
j_gene: TRBJ1-2
CDR3aa: CASSPGTQRGYTF
CDR3nt: TGTGCCAGCAGCCCAGGTACCCAGCGGGGCTACACCTTC

d_gene: TRBD2
abundance: few
v_gene: TRBV6-4
j_gene: TRBJ2-1
CDR3aa: CASSQLAGYNEQFF
CDR3nt: TGTGCCAGCAGTCAACTAGCGGGTTACAATGAGCAGTTCTTC

d_gene: TRBD2
abundance: -
v_gene: TRBV7-3
j_gene: TRBJ2-3
CDR3aa: CASSSGLAGGVSDTQYF
CDR3nt: TGTGCCAGCAGCTCCGGACTAGCGGGGGGAGTATCAGATACGCAGTATTTT

d_gene: -
abundance: -
v_gene: TRBV28
j_gene: TRBJ2-3
CDR3aa: CASSLGGTVTDTQYF
CDR3nt: TGTGCCAGCAGTTTGGGCGGGACAGTCACAGATACGCAGTATTTT

d_gene: TRBD2
abundance: -
v_gene: TRBV10-2
j_gene: TRBJ2-1
CDR3aa: CASSEVGRARPFF
CDR3nt: TGCGCCAGCAGTGAGGTCGGGAGGGCCAGACCGTTCTTC

d_gene: -
abundance: few
v_gene: TRBV9
j_gene: TRBJ1-2
CDR3aa: CASRSDRNYGYTF
CDR3nt: TGTGCCAGCAGATCGGACAGAAACTATGGCTACACCTTC

d_gene: TRBD1
abundance: once
v_gene: TRBV5-1
j_gene: TRBJ2-7
CDR3aa: CASSWDRGGDEQYF
CDR3nt: TGCGCCAGCAGCTGGGACAGGGGGGGCGACGAGCAGTACTTC

d_gene: -
abundance: few
v_gene: TRBV5-1
j_gene: TRBJ2-3
CDR3aa: CASSLGGTRGTDTQYF
CDR3nt: TGCGCCAGCAGCTTGGGGGGGACACGTGGCACAGATACGCAGTATTTT

d_gene: -
abundance: -
v_gene: TRBV19
j_gene: TRBJ2-5
CDR3aa: CASSIWGTQETQYF
CDR3nt: TGTGCCAGTAGTATTTGGGGGACCCAAGAGACCCAGTACTTC

d_gene: -
abundance: -
v_gene: TRBV11-3
j_gene: TRBJ2-3
CDR3aa: CASSAGRPTDTQYF
CDR3nt: TGTGCCAGCAGCGCGGGACGGCCCACAGATACGCAGTATTTT

d_gene: -
abundance: -
v_gene: TRBV11-2
j_gene: TRBJ2-1
CDR3aa: CASSLSPWVPYNEQFF
CDR3nt: TGTGCCAGCAGCTTATCCCCATGGGTTCCCTACAATGAGCAGTTCTTC

d_gene: -
abundance: -
v_gene: TRBV6-2/TRBV6-3
j_gene: TRBJ1-2
CDR3aa: CASSYFNPGNGGYTF
CDR3nt: TGTGCCAGCAGTTACTTCAATCCAGGGAACGGTGGCTACACCTTC

d_gene: TRBD2
abundance: -
v_gene: TRBV7-3
j_gene: TRBJ2-7
CDR3aa: CASSRTSGSSEQYF
CDR3nt: TGTGCCAGCAGTCGGACTAGCGGGAGTAGCGAGCAGTACTTC

d_gene: -
abundance: -
v_gene: TRBV5-5
j_gene: TRBJ1-1
CDR3aa: CASSLVSEFTEAFF
CDR3nt: TGTGCCAGCAGCTTGGTATCAGAGTTCACTGAAGCTTTCTTT

d_gene: -
abundance: -
v_gene: TRBV7-8
j_gene: TRBJ2-5
CDR3aa: CASSPGWETQYF
CDR3nt: TGTGCCAGCAGCCCTGGATGGGAGACCCAGTACTTC

d_gene: -
abundance: -
v_gene: TRBV4-3
j_gene: TRBJ2-7
CDR3aa: CASSRTTTRGTYEQYF
CDR3nt: TGCGCCAGCAGCCGGACGACAACCCGGGGAACCTACGAGCAGTACTTC

d_gene: -
abundance: -
v_gene: TRBV7-9
j_gene: TRBJ1-4
CDR3aa: CASSPGHSPREKLFF
CDR3nt: TGTGCCAGCAGCCCGGGCCACTCTCCGAGGGAAAAACTGTTTTTT